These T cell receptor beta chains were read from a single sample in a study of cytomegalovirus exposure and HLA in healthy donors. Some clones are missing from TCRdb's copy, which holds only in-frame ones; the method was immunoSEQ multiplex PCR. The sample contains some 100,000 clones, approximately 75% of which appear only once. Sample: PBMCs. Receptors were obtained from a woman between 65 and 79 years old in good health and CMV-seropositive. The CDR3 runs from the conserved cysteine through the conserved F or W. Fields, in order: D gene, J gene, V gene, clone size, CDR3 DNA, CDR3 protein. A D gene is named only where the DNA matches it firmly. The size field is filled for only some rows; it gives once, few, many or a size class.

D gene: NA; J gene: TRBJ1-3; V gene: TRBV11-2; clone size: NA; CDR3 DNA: TGTGCCAGCAGCGCCAGAATCTCTGGAAACACCATATATTTT; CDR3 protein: CASSARISGNTIYF
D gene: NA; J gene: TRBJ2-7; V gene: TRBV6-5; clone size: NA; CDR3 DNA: TGTGCCAGCCGTCGGGCAGGGAATATTTACGAGCAGTACTTC; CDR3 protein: CASRRAGNIYEQYF
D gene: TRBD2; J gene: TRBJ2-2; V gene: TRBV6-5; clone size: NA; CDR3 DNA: TGTGCCAGCAGCCGGGACTACGGAACCGGGGAGCTGTTTTTT; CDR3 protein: CASSRDYGTGELFF
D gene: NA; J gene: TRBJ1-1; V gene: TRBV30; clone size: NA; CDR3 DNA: TGTGCCTGGAGTGTACGAGGATCGAGCACTGAAGCTTTCTTT; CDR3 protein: CAWSVRGSSTEAFF
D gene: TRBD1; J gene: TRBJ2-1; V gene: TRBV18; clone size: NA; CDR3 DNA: TGTGCCAGCTCACCAATAACAGGGGGTCCTTATGGTGAGCAGTTCTTC; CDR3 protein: CASSPITGGPYGEQFF
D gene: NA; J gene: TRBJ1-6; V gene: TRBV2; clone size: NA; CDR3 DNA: TGTGCCAGTCGCCAGGAAACCTATAATTCACCCCTCCACTTT; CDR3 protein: CASRQETYNSPLHF
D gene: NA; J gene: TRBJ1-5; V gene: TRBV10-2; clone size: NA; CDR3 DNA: TGCGCCAGCAGTGAGACAGTCGGGGATCAGCCCCAGCATTTT; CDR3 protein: CASSETVGDQPQHF
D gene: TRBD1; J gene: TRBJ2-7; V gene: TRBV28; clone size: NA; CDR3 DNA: TGTGCCACCATTGGACAGGAGGTTCGCGAGCAGTACTTC; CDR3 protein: CATIGQEVREQYF
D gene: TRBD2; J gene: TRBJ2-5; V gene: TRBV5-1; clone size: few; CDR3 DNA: TGCGCCAGCACGGGACTAGCGGGAGTCGGTGAGACCCAGTACTTC; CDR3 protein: CASTGLAGVGETQYF
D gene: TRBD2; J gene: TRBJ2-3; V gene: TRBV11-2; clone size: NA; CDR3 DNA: TGTGCCAGCAGACTCGGACTAGTTGGAACAGATACGCAGTATTTT; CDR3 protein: CASRLGLVGTDTQYF